The T cell receptor (beta chain) described here comes from a study of breast tumors, draining lymph nodes, adjacent tissues. Study conclusions and caveats: Luminal-like breast cancer showed significantly higher tumor–nontumor repertoire similarity than basal-like.

This clonotype has a count of ten or more. The antigen remains unidentified. Samples came from axillary lymph nodes draining the breast cancer. Each CDR3 protein gets one entry after TCRdb re-called the multiplex PCR reads with MiXCR. The sample has about 130,000 distinct CDR3 sequences, 21% seen once. Germline CDR1 is MGHDK and CDR2 is SYGVNS. Trimming cost V 7 bases and J 5 bases; bases outside gene matches: 12. The CDR3 runs to 15 residues. The TCR originated in a female donor with breast cancer. Some clones in this sample may be carry-over from other donors' samples. The material sequenced was axillary lymph node tissue. This chain uses TRBV25-1 with TRBJ2-5; 8 nucleotides match TRBD2. CDR3 amino acids: CASTLGGSGGETQYF. DNA of the CDR3: TGTGCCAGCACCCTCGGAGGTTCGGGAGGGGAGACCCAGTACTTC. The variable domain in full, completed from reference TRBV25-1 and TRBJ2-5, reads EADIYQTPRYLVIGTGKKITLECSQTMGHDKMYWYQQDPGMELHLIHYSYGVNSTEKGDLSSESTVSRIRTEHFPLTLESARPSHTSQYLCASTLGGSGGETQYFGPGTRLLVL.